The 10 T cell receptor beta chains below were found in one sample sequenced in a study of T cells after yellow fever vaccination. In TCRdb, the 5' RACE reads were re-called with MiXCR into one record per CDR3 protein. The table has about 320,000 distinct CDR3 sequences, around 4.3% seen once. The input for sequencing was PBMCs, taken 15 days after the yellow fever booster vaccination. The receptors here all came from a young man who received the YFV17D yellow fever vaccine.

This clonotype was recorded a few times. The chain links TRBV11-2 to TRBJ2-5, with 9 bases lining up with TRBD1. Per germline, CDR1 SGHAT and CDR2 FQNNGV. The ends lost 6 bases at V and 5 bases at J; junction bases unmatched: 10. The CDR3 extends over 15 amino acids. CDR3 sequence (DNA): TGTGCCAGCAGTTCGTGGACAGGGGAATGGGAGACCCAGTACTTC. Its translation: CASSSWTGEWETQYF.

V and J are TRBV6-5 and TRBJ2-3; 8 bases match TRBD2. Germline assignment: CDR1 MNHEY and CDR2 SVGAGI. The junction had 5 bases not matched to a gene; V was cut back by 5 bases and J by 4 bases. There are 14 residues in the CDR3. The CDR3 loop is CASSAGTRPDTQYF. The CDR3 region has the DNA TGTGCCAGCAGTGCCGGGACTAGACCAGATACGCAGTATTTT.

The sample holds a few counts of this clonotype. The chain joins TRBV27 to TRBJ2-3; 9 nucleotides line up with TRBD2. This CDR3 comprises 16 residues. CDR1 and CDR2 from the germline V gene are MNHEY and SMNVEV (reference sequence). V dropped 1 base and J dropped 8; count of bases not matched to a gene: 10. CDR3 protein: CASSLFGGGVSGTQYF. CDR3 bases: TGTGCCAGCAGTTTATTTGGCGGGGGGGTATCAGGTACGCAGTATTTT.

This clonotype was picked up many times. V and J are TRBV12-3 or TRBV12-4 and TRBJ2-1; 14 bases line up with TRBD2. The V segment lost 6 bases and the J segment 12 bases; nucleotides outside the gene matches: 13. The CDR3 is 16 amino acids. The CDR3 loop is CASSKGLAGVFSGQFF. DNA for the CDR3: TGTGCCAGCAGCAAGGGACTAGCGGGGGTATTTTCGGGGCAGTTCTTC.

This clonotype was seen many times. J is TRBJ1-1 and V is TRBV5-1; D unclear. The CDR3 totals 15 residues. V was cut by 1 base and J by 0 bases, with 10 bases left in between. The germline V gene encodes CDR1 SGHRS and CDR2 YFSETQ. CDR3 sequence (DNA): TGCGCCAGCAGCTTGAGAGTCTCAGTGAACACTGAAGCTTTCTTT. Translated: CASSLRVSVNTEAFF.

This clonotype was counted ten times or more. This chain links TRBV20-1 with TRBJ2-7, with 9 bases lining up with TRBD1. The CDR3 totals 14 residues. Germline values: CDR1 DFQATT, CDR2 SNEGSKA (reference sequence). J gave up 2 bases and V 5 bases, and 7 bases lay outside the gene matches. CDR3 sequence reads: CSAGRTGVAYEQYF. CDR3 DNA: TGCAGTGCTGGTAGGACAGGGGTAGCCTACGAGCAGTACTTC.

This clonotype occurred many times. The rearrangement joins TRBV4-1 to TRBJ1-1; D gene ambiguous. Germline V gene sequence: CDR1 MGHRA, CDR2 YSYEKL. The CDR3 consists of 14 residues. Trimming removed 1 base from V and 5 bases from J, with 11 bases in between. The CDR3 spells CASSQASSRTEAFF. The CDR3 region has the DNA TGCGCCAGCAGCCAAGCCTCTAGCAGAACTGAAGCTTTCTTT.

The sample holds many counts of this clonotype. The rearrangement uses TRBV7-2 and TRBJ1-6; 7 nucleotides match TRBD1. The ends lost 1 base at V and 12 bases at J; junction bases unmatched: 3. Germline CDR1 SGHTA, CDR2 FQGNSA. The CDR3 covers 13 residues. The CDR3 loop reads CASSLEQGLPLHF. CDR3 coding DNA: TGTGCCAGCAGCTTAGAACAGGGGCTACCCCTCCACTTT.

This clonotype was counted at least ten times. The J gene is TRBJ1-5, the V gene TRBV7-9; 7 bases map to TRBD1. This CDR3 has 15 amino acids. Germline V gene data show CDR1 as SEHNR and CDR2 as FQNEAQ (reference sequence). V was clipped by 3 bases and J by 3 bases; unmatched bases: 5. Here the CDR3 DNA reads TGTGCCAGCAGCTTGACAGGGTCGATCAATCAGCCCCAGCATTTT. This sequence encodes CASSLTGSINQPQHF.

The rearrangement uses TRBV3-1 and TRBJ1-1; no clear D gene. The CDR3 is 15 amino acids. Germline V gene data show CDR1 as LGHDT and CDR2 as YNNKEL (reference sequence). V was shortened by 7 bases and J by 4 bases, with 19 bases between the two germline ends. The chain's CDR3 is CASTAGVLGFTEAFF. DNA of the CDR3: TGTGCCAGCACCGCGGGAGTCTTAGGGTTCACTGAAGCTTTCTTT.